Below, 31 T cell receptor beta chains from the same sample are listed, as sequenced in a study of T cell responses to AZD1222 COVID-19 vaccine. Data came from immunoSEQ multiplex PCR; TCRdb stores just in-frame clones and leaves some out. In the table there are around 66,000 clones, 79% of which are singletons. The sample in question was peripheral blood, obtained on day 0 of MenACWY control vaccination. All receptors come from an adult in good health.

V is TRBV25-1 and J is TRBJ2-7, with D maybe TRBD2 (6 bases). Germline V lookup: CDR1 MGHDK, CDR2 SYGVNS. Deletions cut 5 bases from V and 1 base from J, with 12 bases between. The CDR3 totals 14 residues. The CDR3 spells CASSWSGRSYEQYF. DNA of the CDR3: TGTGCCAGCAGTTGGAGCGGGCGGTCCTACGAGCAGTACTTC.

The CDR3 spells CASSLGLAGSTGELFF. The CDR3 nucleotides are TGTGCCAGCAGCTTGGGACTAGCGGGATCTACCGGGGAGCTGTTTTTT. The chain has TRBV7-3 and TRBJ2-2; 13 bases match TRBD2. The ends lost 3 bases at V and 5 bases at J; junction bases unmatched: 3. Germline-derived CDR1 and CDR2 are SGHTA and FQGTGA. CDR3 length: 16 residues.

The chain couples TRBV30 to TRBJ1-2; D is uncertain. The CDR3 spans 13 residues. The germline gives CDR1 GTSNPN, CDR2 SVGIG (reference sequence). With 2 bases removed from V and 4 bases from J, the gap between germline ends came to 11 bases. As DNA, the CDR3 is TGTGCCTGGAGTCCCCCTGGGATCTATGGCTACACCTTC. It codes for CAWSPPGIYGYTF.

The V call is TRBV9, the J call TRBJ2-1, with 8 bases lining up with TRBD1. CDR1 is SGDLS and CDR2 is YYNGEE in the germline V gene. CDR3 size: 15 residues. Losses at the gene ends were 0 bases for V and 9 bases for J; bases not matched to a gene: 8. The chain's CDR3 is CASSVGQGAKSEQFF. CDR3 DNA: TGTGCCAGCAGCGTAGGTCAGGGGGCCAAGAGTGAGCAGTTCTTC.

The CDR3 DNA follows: TGTGCCAGCGGGAGGGCCTACGAGCAGTACTTC. Amino acid sequence: CASGRAYEQYF. The rearrangement links TRBV2 to TRBJ2-7; 7 nucleotides line up with TRBD2. This CDR3 is built from 11 residues. The ends lost 8 bases at V and 2 bases at J; junction bases unmatched: 0. Per germline, CDR1 SNHLY and CDR2 FYNNEI.

This chain joins TRBV7-9 and TRBJ2-7, with TRBD1 matching over 8 bases. J lost 5 bases, V lost 0 bases, and 9 bases had no gene match. CDR3 size: 16 residues. Germline-derived CDR1 and CDR2 are SEHNR and FQNEAQ (reference sequence). CDR3 DNA: TGTGCCAGCAGCTTAGCCCGGGACAGGTTTACGGACGAGCAGTACTTC. It yields the protein CASSLARDRFTDEQYF.

This chain joins TRBV7-2 and TRBJ2-3; D is perhaps TRBD2 (6 bases). Trimming cost V 0 bases and J 7 bases, with 20 bases left between them. The CDR3 length is 17 residues. Germline-derived CDR1 and CDR2 are SGHTA and FQGNSA. The CDR3 sequence: CASSLASRRGPTYTQYF. CDR3 coding DNA: TGTGCCAGCAGCTTAGCTTCACGGCGGGGACCCACGTATACGCAGTATTTT.

In this sample, this clone turned up once. The chain has TRBV7-8 and TRBJ2-2; 13 nucleotides align to TRBD2. This CDR3 spans 17 amino acids. With V trimmed by 5 bases and J by 4 bases, 7 bases remained unmatched. Germline-derived CDR1 and CDR2 are SGHVS and FQNEAQ. CDR3 coding DNA: TGTGCCAGCAGCCGTTATGGGACTAGCGGGATCACCGGGGAGCTGTTTTTT. This codes for CASSRYGTSGITGELFF.

The chain combines TRBV29-1 with TRBJ2-2, with 7 bases aligning to TRBD2. The CDR3 has 15 amino acids. The germline CDR1 and CDR2 sequences are SQVTM and ANQGSEA. After removal of 4 bases from V and 2 bases from J, the junction contained 7 bases not matched to a gene. The CDR3 region is CSVGVSGFNTGELFF. The DNA for the CDR3 is TGCAGCGTTGGTGTTAGCGGGTTCAACACCGGGGAGCTGTTTTTT.

The chain has TRBV9 and TRBJ1-1; no reliable D call. V lost 3 bases to trimming and J lost 1 base, with 10 bases between them. The CDR3 extends over 14 amino acids. Looked up from germline, CDR1 is SGDLS and CDR2 is YYNGEE. CDR3 nucleotides: TGTGCCAGCAGCGGAGATACATGGAACACTGAAGCTTTCTTT. Protein product: CASSGDTWNTEAFF.

The rearrangement joins TRBV6-5 to TRBJ2-7; 8 bases align to TRBD1. V trimming: 8 bases; J trimming: 3 bases; junction bases outside the gene matches: 12. The CDR3 contains 15 residues. The germline V gene encodes CDR1 MNHEY and CDR2 SVGAGI. CDR3 loop: CASDSPRDRSYEQYF. The CDR3 nucleotides read TGTGCCAGCGACTCGCCCCGGGACAGGAGCTACGAGCAGTACTTC.

The chain combines TRBV6-1 with TRBJ2-1; tentatively, D is TRBD2 (5 bases). The length of the CDR3 is 15 residues. CDR1 is MNHNS, CDR2 SASEGT, per germline. V was shortened by 3 bases and J by 2 bases, with 11 bases between the two germline ends. In DNA, the CDR3 is TGTGCCAGCAGTGAGGACGGGGTTCCCTACAATGAGCAGTTCTTC. Amino acid sequence: CASSEDGVPYNEQFF.

The J gene is TRBJ2-1, the V gene TRBV7-3; D is ambiguous. The V gene's germline CDR1 is SGHTA and CDR2 FQGTGA. This CDR3 has 15 amino acids. V dropped 6 bases and J dropped 0 bases, with 12 bases sitting between them. The DNA for the CDR3 is TGTGCCAGCAGTCGAGGCAGGAGCTCCTACAATGAGCAGTTCTTC. It specifies CASSRGRSSYNEQFF.

This clone appeared many times. The chain uses TRBV27 and TRBJ1-3; TRBD1 might be the D (5 bases). This CDR3 has 13 residues. Germline loops: CDR1 MNHEY, CDR2 SMNVEV (reference sequence). The CDR3 region is CASGRISGNTIYF. For the CDR3, the DNA is TGTGCTTCGGGACGGATCTCTGGAAACACCATATATTTT.

The gene calls are TRBV4-3 and TRBJ2-3; D may match TRBD1 or TRBD2 (5 bases each). CDR3 size: 15 residues. Germline V gene data show CDR1 as LGHNA and CDR2 as YSLEER. With 0 bases removed from V and 7 bases from J, the gap between germline ends came to 14 bases. The CDR3 DNA sequence: TGCGCCAGCAGCCAAGATTTGACGGGGCGCAATACGCAGTATTTT. It translates to CASSQDLTGRNTQYF.

This clone has only one observation. The rearrangement uses TRBV24-1 and TRBJ2-5, with 14 bases matching TRBD2. V was pared by 5 bases and J by 5 bases, with 6 bases of the junction left unmatched. The CDR3 has 16 residues. From germline, CDR1 is KGHDR and CDR2 SFDVKD. Here the CDR3 reads CATSGRGLAGVETQYF. The CDR3 DNA sequence: TGTGCCACCAGTGGCCGGGGACTAGCGGGAGTGGAGACCCAGTACTTC.

This chain uses TRBV2 with TRBJ2-2; 10 bases align to TRBD2. Trimming removed 7 bases from V and 5 bases from J; junction bases left unmatched: 4. CDR1 and CDR2 (germline): SNHLY, FYNNEI. The CDR3 runs to 14 residues. The CDR3 here is CASTAGGPTGELFF. The CDR3 DNA sequence: TGTGCCAGCACAGCGGGGGGGCCTACCGGGGAGCTGTTTTTT.

J is TRBJ1-3 and V is TRBV9; 7 nucleotides agree with TRBD1. The trim removed 0 bases at V and 0 bases at J, leaving 6 bases unmatched. The CDR3 covers 17 residues. CDR1 is SGDLS and CDR2 is YYNGEE in the germline V gene. CDR3 region: CASSVGRDSPSGNTIYF. The CDR3 region has the DNA TGTGCCAGCAGCGTAGGAAGGGACAGCCCCTCTGGAAACACCATATATTTT.

The rearrangement links TRBV10-3 to TRBJ1-1; D gene uncertain. Germline lookup yields CDR1 ENHRY and CDR2 SYGVKD. V was clipped by 0 bases and J by 0 bases, with 11 bases between them. The CDR3 covers 16 residues. CDR3 amino acids: CAISESTRQMNTEAFF. DNA of the CDR3: TGTGCCATCAGTGAGTCGACCAGGCAGATGAACACTGAAGCTTTCTTT.

This chain joins TRBV27 and TRBJ2-1; D might be TRBD2 (6 bases). Trimming took off 2 bases at V and 0 bases at J, with 11 bases between the two ends. CDR3 length: 16 residues. In germline, CDR1 is MNHEY, CDR2 SMNVEV (reference sequence). CDR3 nucleotides: TGTGCCAGCAGTTTAGCGGGGTTCGGCTCCTACAATGAGCAGTTCTTC. Its translation: CASSLAGFGSYNEQFF.

The chain recombines TRBV3-1 (or the pseudogene TRBV3-2) with TRBJ2-3; D gene uncertain. Trimming took off 5 bases at V and 0 bases at J, with 15 bases between the two ends. Germline V CDR1 and CDR2: LGHDT, YNNKEL (reference sequence). The CDR3 length is 16 residues. The CDR3 loop is CASSFLSAMSTDTQYF. CDR3 DNA sequence: TGTGCCAGCAGCTTTCTATCCGCGATGAGCACAGATACGCAGTATTTT.

This chain uses TRBV5-5 with TRBJ2-3, with a weak D call TRBD2 (5 bases). V lost 4 bases and J 0 bases, leaving 9 bases between the germline ends. CDR3 length equals 14 residues. CDR1 is SGHKS, CDR2 YYEKEE, per germline (reference sequence). The CDR3 loop is CASSVATSTDTQYF. In DNA form, the CDR3 reads TGTGCCAGCAGCGTAGCGACTAGCACAGATACGCAGTATTTT.

The chain joins TRBV18 to TRBJ1-2; D is perhaps TRBD1 (5 bases). Germline V lookup: CDR1 KGHSH, CDR2 LQKENI. This CDR3 contains 13 residues. V lost 6 bases and J 0 bases, leaving 8 bases between the germline ends. The CDR3 DNA is TGTGCCAGCTCGACAGAAGCTAACTATGGCTACACCTTC. This translates into CASSTEANYGYTF.

This chain connects TRBV9 to TRBJ1-5; 8 nucleotides agree with TRBD1. Germline CDR1 reads SGDLS; CDR2 reads YYNGEE. After removal of 4 bases from V and 6 bases from J, the junction contained 9 bases not matched to a gene. The CDR3 runs 15 residues. The DNA for the CDR3 is TGTGCCAGCAGCCGAGGAGGACAGGGTGTTCAGCCCCAGCATTTT. Its protein is CASSRGGQGVQPQHF.

The CDR3 DNA reads TGTGCCGGGGGCAGCGGGCCCTACGAGCAGTACTTC. Protein sequence: CAGGSGPYEQYF. The V and J genes are TRBV2 and TRBJ2-7, with D tentatively TRBD1 or TRBD2 (6 bases each). Trimming cost V 11 bases and J 2 bases, with 13 bases left between them. Germline V gene sequence: CDR1 SNHLY, CDR2 FYNNEI. CDR3 length: 12 residues.

This clone was observed a handful of times. The J gene is TRBJ1-1, the V gene TRBV6-6; D unclear. The CDR3 has 11 residues. The germline CDR1 and CDR2 sequences are MNHNY and SVGAGI (reference sequence). Trimming left V 2 bases short and J 10 bases short, with 8 bases between. CDR3 nucleotide sequence: TGTGCCAGCAGTTACGGCGGGCTAGCTTTCTTT. Translating it yields CASSYGGLAFF.

The chain uses TRBV19 and TRBJ2-1; D perhaps matches TRBD2 (5 bases). V was pared by 11 bases and J by 8 bases, with 19 bases between. CDR3 length equals 13 residues. Per the germline V gene, CDR1 is LNHDA and CDR2 is SQIVND (reference sequence). The CDR3 DNA is TGTGCCGCACGGGGAAATCTTAGGGATGAGCAGTTCTTC. Translating it yields CAARGNLRDEQFF. The variable domain in full, with the rest retrieved from reference TRBV19 and TRBJ2-1, is DGGITQSPKYLFRKEGQNVTLSCEQNLNHDAMYWYRQDPGQGLRLIYYSQIVNDFQKGDIAEGYSVSREKKESFPLTVTSAQKNPTAFYLCAARGNLRDEQFFGPGTRLTVL.

The rearrangement uses TRBV1 and TRBJ2-3; TRBD1, the D gene given by the table, was not confirmed from the DNA. TRBV1 is a pseudogene locus. The CDR3 extends over 15 amino acids. The CDR3 sequence: CTSSQPTTGTDTQYF. The CDR3 DNA reads TGCACCAGCAGCCAACCTACTACAGGGACAGATACGCAGTATTTT.

V is TRBV5-4 and J is TRBJ2-1; 12 positions agree with TRBD2. This CDR3 comprises 15 residues. Germline V gives CDR1 SGHNT, CDR2 YYREEE (reference sequence). V gave up 4 bases and J gave up 3 bases; unmatched junction bases: 2. The DNA for the CDR3 is TGTGCCAGCAGCCAGACTAGCGGGGGCTACAATGAGCAGTTCTTC. It translates to CASSQTSGGYNEQFF.

This clone came up a few times. The chain carries TRBV7-2 and TRBJ1-2; 7 nucleotides line up with TRBD1. CDR1 is SGHTA and CDR2 is FQGNSA in the germline V gene. J was trimmed by 3 bases and V by 5 bases; bases with no gene match: 15. CDR3 length: 17 amino acids. The CDR3 is CASSPIESRGTDYGYTF. The DNA of the CDR3 is TGTGCCAGCAGCCCGATAGAGAGCAGGGGGACTGACTATGGCTACACCTTC.

CDR3 loop: CAWSLPMVSPYNEQFF. In DNA form, the CDR3 reads TGTGCCTGGAGTCTTCCAATGGTCTCGCCCTACAATGAGCAGTTCTTC. The chain has TRBV30 and TRBJ2-1, with D unresolved. The CDR3 runs to 16 residues. CDR1 is GTSNPN and CDR2 is SVGIG in the germline V gene (reference sequence). Trimming pared 2 bases from V and 2 bases from J, leaving 16 bases between.